This T cell receptor beta chain was recorded in a study of blood T cell repertoires in COVID-19. Overall study: Sample material is recorded as cDNA or gDNA derived from T cells, B-cell-depleted T cells, or PBMCs.

TCRdb keeps only in-frame clones here, not all; method: immunoSEQ multiplex PCR. Of under 400,000 clones listed, 88% were seen once; the top ten hold 1%. This clone was detected only a few times. The germline gives CDR1 SQVTM, CDR2 ANQGSEA. CDR3 size: 17 residues. V shed 6 bases, J shed 6 bases, and the junction held 19 bases outside the gene matches. The chain joins TRBV29-1 to TRBJ2-1; TRBD1 matches at 8 bases. The clonotype was recovered from a woman aged 25 to 39 who had been exposed to COVID-19. The sample consisted of PBMCs or T cells enriched from blood (not recorded which). CDR3 DNA sequence: TGCAGCGTGACACAGAAAAGCGACAGGGGATCTACCAATGAGCAGTTCTTC. It codes for CSVTQKSDRGSTNEQFF.